This entry lists 29 T cell receptor beta chains sequenced from one sample in a study of molecular identifiers for immune sequencing clone quantification. Each CDR3 protein gets one entry after TCRdb re-called the PCR reads with MiXCR. The table shows nearly 650,000 distinct CDR3 sequences, with around 25% occurring only once. Sequencing was performed on naive CD8+ T cells from blood, with Jurkat cell RNA spiked in. The subset: FACS-sorted CD8+CD4-CCR7+CD45RA+ naive T cells. The receptors shown here come from a human donor in good health. Some libraries in this study had Jurkat cell RNA spiked in.

This clonotype was seen only a few times. The CDR3 DNA reads TGTGCCAGCAGCTCTAGACAGGGGCAGCCCCAGCATTTT. The encoded protein is CASSSRQGQPQHF. The J gene is TRBJ1-5, the V gene TRBV13; TRBD1 agrees at 8 bases. The V and J ends lost 4 bases and 7 bases, in that order; junction bases with no gene match: 3. The germline CDR1 and CDR2 sequences are PRHDT and FYEKMQ (reference sequence). The CDR3 runs 13 residues.

This clonotype appeared many times. The gene calls are TRBV18 and TRBJ2-7; D ambiguous. The germline V gene has CDR1 KGHSH and CDR2 LQKENI. V lost 0 bases and J lost 3, with 6 bases in between. CDR3 length equals 13 residues. This CDR3 is CASSPPLGYEQYF. The CDR3 bases are TGTGCCAGCTCACCACCGCTCGGCTACGAGCAGTACTTC. Based on the CDR3 plus reference TRBV18 and TRBJ2-7, the full variable domain is NAGVMQNPRHLVRRRGQEARLRCSPMKGHSHVYWYRQLPEEGLKFMVYLQKENIIDESGMPKERFSAEFPKEGPSILRIQQVVRGDSAAYFCASSPPLGYEQYFGPGTRLTVT.

The CDR3 protein is CASSLLTQGQMNTEAFF. The CDR3 DNA reads TGCGCCAGCAGCTTATTAACCCAGGGACAGATGAACACTGAAGCTTTCTTT. V gene TRBV5-1 combines with J gene TRBJ1-1; 7 nucleotides line up with TRBD1. The CDR3 has 17 amino acids. CDR1 and CDR2 (germline): SGHRS, YFSETQ. V was clipped by 2 bases and J by 0 bases; unmatched bases: 10.

This clonotype was detected ten times or more. The chain links TRBV27 to TRBJ2-7; 10 bases align to TRBD1. Germline-derived CDR1 and CDR2 are MNHEY and SMNVEV (reference sequence). The CDR3 consists of 15 residues. Trimming took 5 bases from V and 4 from J; bases not matched to a gene: 8. Here the CDR3 DNA reads TGTGCCAGCAGTCTGTTTAAGGGACAGGGGTACGAGCAGTACTTC. This gives the protein CASSLFKGQGYEQYF.

The V and J genes are TRBV20-1 and TRBJ2-2; D remains ambiguous. Germline CDR1 is DFQATT and CDR2 is SNEGSKA (reference sequence). The CDR3 has 11 residues. V was clipped by 5 bases and J by 6 bases, with 7 bases between them. The CDR3 region is CSALVSGELFF. The CDR3 bases are TGCAGTGCTCTAGTCTCCGGGGAGCTGTTTTTT.

This clonotype turned up a few times. CDR3 loop: CASRGGGQNHGYTF. For the CDR3, the DNA is TGTGCCAGCAGGGGTGGGGGACAGAACCATGGCTACACCTTC. The chain is built from TRBV5-4 and TRBJ1-2; 7 bases map to TRBD1. After removal of 5 bases from V and 6 bases from J, the junction contained 10 bases not matched to a gene. Germline CDR1 reads SGHNT; CDR2 reads YYREEE (reference sequence). This CDR3 region has 14 residues.

Concerning this clonotype itself: This may be a read error: a much more frequent sequence differs by one nucleotide. This chain connects TRBV11-2 to TRBJ2-7; D not resolved. CDR3 length: 13 amino acids. Germline assignment: CDR1 SGHAT and CDR2 FQNNGV. In nucleotides, the CDR3 is TGTGCCAGCAGCCTTTACAGTACCTACGAGCAGTGCTTC. Its protein product is CASSLYSTYEQCF.

The chain joins TRBV5-1 to TRBJ1-1; D perhaps matches TRBD1 (6 bases). Trimming left V 4 bases short and J 3 bases short, with 13 bases between. The CDR3 runs to 14 residues. Germline CDR1 reads SGHRS; CDR2 reads YFSETQ. CDR3 residues: CASSPGHKDTEAFF. The DNA of the CDR3 is TGCGCCAGCAGCCCGGGACACAAAGACACTGAAGCTTTCTTT.

This clonotype is a singleton in its sample. Given a much more abundant clone one base away, this may be a read error. The chain recombines TRBV27 with TRBJ2-7; D possibly corresponds to TRBD1 (6 bases). The CDR3 covers 14 residues. Germline V gene data show CDR1 as MNHEY and CDR2 as SMNVEV (reference sequence). Trimming took off 8 bases at V and 2 bases at J, with 16 bases between the two ends. CDR3 protein: CASGQQDSTYEQYF. CDR3 DNA sequence: TGTGCCAGCGGCCAGCAGGACAGCACCTACGAGCAGTACTTC.

This clonotype came up many times. This chain connects TRBV7-9 to TRBJ2-7; 7 bases match TRBD1. The CDR3 has 14 residues. The germline CDR1 and CDR2 sequences are SEHNR and FQNEAQ (reference sequence). J gave up 6 bases and V 3 bases, and 8 bases lay outside the gene matches. The CDR3 loop reads CASSFRQGPGEQYF. The CDR3 nucleotides read TGTGCCAGCAGCTTTCGACAGGGTCCCGGCGAGCAGTACTTC.

V and J are TRBV19 and TRBJ2-7, with 7 bases matching TRBD1. Looked up from germline, CDR1 is LNHDA and CDR2 is SQIVND (reference sequence). The ends lost 5 bases at V and 3 bases at J; junction bases unmatched: 7. The CDR3 extends over 14 amino acids. The CDR3 protein is CASSATGQYYEQYF. In nucleotides, the CDR3 is TGTGCCAGTAGTGCAACGGGACAGTACTACGAGCAGTACTTC.

This clonotype was detected only a few times. The V and J genes are TRBV19 and TRBJ1-1; D call uncertain. Germline lookup yields CDR1 LNHDA and CDR2 SQIVND (reference sequence). The CDR3 totals 14 residues. Trimming cost V 3 bases and J 6 bases, with 14 bases left between them. The CDR3 protein is CASSMVGRNAEAFF. The CDR3 DNA sequence: TGTGCCAGTAGTATGGTCGGCAGAAACGCTGAAGCTTTCTTT.

The CDR3 spells CASTGACGGTGNTIYF. CDR3 in DNA: TGTGCCAGCACCGGGGCCTGCGGGGGCACTGGAAACACCATATATTTT. This sequence joins TRBV2 and TRBJ1-3; D might be TRBD1 (6 bases). The CDR3 is 16 residues long. V was shortened by 7 bases and J by 2 bases, with 18 bases between the two germline ends. Germline values: CDR1 SNHLY, CDR2 FYNNEI.

This clonotype was observed a few times. This chain uses TRBV6-6 with TRBJ2-1; TRBD1 agrees at 8 bases. V lost 7 bases, J lost 6 bases, and 26 bases stayed unmatched. CDR1 and CDR2 (germline): MNHNY, SVGAGI (reference sequence). This CDR3 contains 20 residues. CDR3 region: CASTITGTGIFGDYSNEQFF. CDR3 coding DNA: TGTGCCAGCACCATTACGGGGACAGGAATTTTCGGCGATTATTCCAATGAGCAGTTCTTC.

This clonotype was detected only a few times. The chain has TRBV4-3 and TRBJ1-2; perhaps TRBD1 as D (6 bases). The germline V and J ends were trimmed by 1 base and 4 bases, with 13 bases remaining between them. CDR3 length equals 15 residues. Germline CDR1 is LGHNA and CDR2 is YSLEER. The CDR3 is CASSQVPDRAYGYTF. The CDR3 DNA sequence: TGCGCCAGCAGCCAAGTTCCGGACAGAGCCTATGGCTACACCTTC.

The V and J genes are TRBV5-4 and TRBJ2-2; no clear D gene. The V end was cut by 4 bases, the J end by 3 bases, with 13 bases between. Germline V gene lookup returns CDR1 SGHNT and CDR2 YYREEE (reference sequence). CDR3 length: 15 residues. Here the CDR3 reads CASSPQEVYTGELFF. In nucleotides, the CDR3 is TGTGCCAGCAGCCCACAAGAGGTCTACACCGGGGAGCTGTTTTTT.

This clonotype was counted many times. The rearrangement links TRBV12-3 or TRBV12-4 to TRBJ2-3, with unresolved D. V was pared by 5 bases and J by 0 bases, with 6 bases between. There are 13 residues in the CDR3. The CDR3 coding sequence is TGTGCCAGCAGTCCGGAGAGCACAGATACGCAGTATTTT. This gives the protein CASSPESTDTQYF.

The chain joins TRBV4-3 to TRBJ2-7, with D possibly TRBD1 on 6 matching bases. The CDR3 spans 16 residues. Per the germline V gene, CDR1 is LGHNA and CDR2 is YSLEER. Trimming cost V 1 base and J 2 bases, with 15 bases left between them. The CDR3 DNA sequence: TGCGCCAGCAGCCAAGCCCGTGGGGGCGGTACCTACGAGCAGTACTTC. The encoded protein is CASSQARGGGTYEQYF.

This clonotype was counted many times. The chain has TRBV12-3 or TRBV12-4 and TRBJ1-6, with no clear D. Trimming removed 8 bases at V and 3 bases at J, with 5 bases between. CDR3 length: 12 amino acids. Here the CDR3 reads CASRLYNSPLHF. CDR3 DNA: TGTGCCAGCCGTCTCTATAATTCACCCCTCCACTTT.

V usage is TRBV12-3 or TRBV12-4 and J usage is TRBJ1-5, with D unclear. The CDR3 covers 14 residues. Trimming cost V 6 bases and J 3 bases, with 12 bases left between them. The CDR3 DNA reads TGTGCCAGCAGCCCCCCCGGGCTCAATCAGCCCCAGCATTTT. Its protein product is CASSPPGLNQPQHF.

In this sample, this clonotype turned up a few times. The chain uses TRBV28 and TRBJ2-1; tentative D call: TRBD1 (6 bases). V was clipped by 4 bases and J by 6 bases, with 10 bases between them. There are 13 residues in the CDR3. From germline, CDR1 is MDHEN and CDR2 SYDVKM. This CDR3 is CASSYRGFNEQFF. DNA for the CDR3: TGTGCCAGCAGTTATAGGGGGTTCAATGAGCAGTTCTTC.

This clonotype came up once. This may come from a read error, since a much larger clone is one base off. The chain combines TRBV27 with TRBJ1-1; D is perhaps TRBD1 (6 bases). Germline V gene data show CDR1 as MNHEY and CDR2 as SMNVEV (reference sequence). The CDR3 consists of 13 residues. The DNA for the CDR3 is TGTGCCAGCAGTTGGAATGGGGGCACAGAAGCTTCCTTT. Translation gives CASSWNGGTEASF.

This clonotype has just a few counts. The chain carries TRBV6-1 and TRBJ2-7; D remains unclear. The CDR3 runs 13 residues. Germline CDR1 MNHNS, CDR2 SASEGT. The germline V and J ends were trimmed by 1 base and 2 bases, with 6 bases remaining between them. Here the CDR3 DNA reads TGTGCCAGCAGTGAAGACGACACCTACGAGCAGTACTTC. It specifies CASSEDDTYEQYF.

This clonotype was counted ten times or more. The chain has TRBV5-5 and TRBJ2-2; D gene ambiguous. This CDR3 is 14 amino acids long. V was cut by 4 bases and J by 1 base, with 8 bases left in between. Germline CDR1 is SGHKS and CDR2 is YYEKEE (reference sequence). As DNA, the CDR3 is TGTGCCAGCAGCCCCCCAGGGAACACCGGGGAGCTGTTTTTT. Protein: CASSPPGNTGELFF.

The chain joins TRBV19 to TRBJ2-7; tentatively, D is TRBD1 (6 bases). The germline CDR1 and CDR2 sequences are LNHDA and SQIVND (reference sequence). Trimming removed 5 bases at V and 6 bases at J, with 17 bases between. The CDR3 has 14 residues. CDR3 loop: CASSATPGTTEQYF. The CDR3 region has the DNA TGTGCCAGTAGTGCAACTCCCGGGACAACCGAGCAGTACTTC.

The V call is TRBV12-3 or TRBV12-4, the J call TRBJ2-1; weak D call: TRBD1 (6 bases). This CDR3 is built from 16 residues. V was trimmed by 5 bases and J by 5 bases, leaving 19 bases between them. The CDR3 spells CASSSLRGLKDNEQFF. As DNA, the CDR3 is TGTGCCAGCAGTAGCCTCAGGGGCCTAAAAGACAATGAGCAGTTCTTC.

With regard to this clonotype: The junction departs from the called germline gene at one end, perhaps through a read error. The chain links TRBV5-1 to TRBJ1-6; no firm D call. CDR3 length: 17 residues. The germline CDR1 and CDR2 sequences are SGHRS and YFSETQ. CDR3 nucleotides: TGCGCCAGCAGCTTGGATAGCCAAAGCTCCTGTAATTCACCCCTCCACTTT. Translating it yields CASSLDSQSSCNSPLHF.

For this clonotype: A single base separates this from a much larger clone, so it may be a read error. The V gene is TRBV5-6, the J gene TRBJ1-4; tentative D call: TRBD1 (5 bases). The germline V gene has CDR1 SGHDT and CDR2 YYEEEE. The germline V and J ends were trimmed by 1 base and 1 base, with 11 bases remaining between them. The CDR3 runs 16 residues. The CDR3 coding sequence is TGTGCCAGCAGCTTGCAGGGCCGGCGAACTAATGAAAAACTGTTTTTT. This encodes CASSLQGRRTNEKLFF.

Points on this clonotype: The junction does not match germline at one end; this may be a read error. V usage is TRBV4-1 and J usage is TRBJ2-2; 7 bases are a match to TRBD1. The CDR3 contains 16 residues. Germline loops: CDR1 MGHRA, CDR2 YSYEKL. The CDR3 reads CASSQHPGQYTGELVF. The CDR3, as DNA: TGCGCCAGCAGCCAGCATCCGGGACAGTATACCGGGGAGCTGGTTTTT.